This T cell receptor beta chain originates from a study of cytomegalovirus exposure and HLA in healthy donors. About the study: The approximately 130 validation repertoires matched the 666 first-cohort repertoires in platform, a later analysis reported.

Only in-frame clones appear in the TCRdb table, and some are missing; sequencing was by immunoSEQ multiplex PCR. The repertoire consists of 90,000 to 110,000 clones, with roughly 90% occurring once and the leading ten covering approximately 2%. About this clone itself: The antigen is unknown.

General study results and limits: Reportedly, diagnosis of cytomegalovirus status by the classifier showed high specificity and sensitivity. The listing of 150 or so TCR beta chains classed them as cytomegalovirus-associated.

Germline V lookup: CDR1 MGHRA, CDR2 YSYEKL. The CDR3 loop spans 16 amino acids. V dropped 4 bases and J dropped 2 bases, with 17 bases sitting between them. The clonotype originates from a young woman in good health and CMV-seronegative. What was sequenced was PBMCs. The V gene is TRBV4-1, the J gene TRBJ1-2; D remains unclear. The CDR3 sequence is CASSRSPEGGNYGYTF. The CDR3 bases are TGCGCCAGCAGCCGGTCACCCGAAGGCGGGAACTATGGCTACACCTTC.